Listed below are T cell receptor beta chains from one sample, sequenced in a study of cytomegalovirus exposure and HLA in healthy donors. Profiled with immunoSEQ multiplex PCR; TCRdb holds only in-frame clones, not every one. The repertoire holds approximately 65,000 clones, roughly nine tenths seen once, with about 3% in the top ten. Sequenced sample: PBMCs. The source of these receptors is a young man in good health and CMV-seronegative. The CDR3 runs from the conserved cysteine through the conserved F or W. A D gene is named only where the DNA matches it firmly. Expanded clones get a size class; other rows say once, few or many, or leave the size out.

v_call: TRBV7-9; j_call: TRBJ2-7; d_call: .; clone_size: .; cdr3_nt: TGTGCCAGCAGCTTAGAGGGCGGAGGTCCATACGAGCAGTACTTC; cdr3_aa: CASSLEGGGPYEQYF
v_call: TRBV6-4; j_call: TRBJ2-7; d_call: .; clone_size: .; cdr3_nt: TGTGCCAGCAGTGACTCCTGGACTCCGGGTCAGTACTTC; cdr3_aa: CASSDSWTPGQYF
v_call: TRBV18; j_call: TRBJ2-7; d_call: TRBD2; clone_size: .; cdr3_nt: TGTGCCAGCTCACCGGGACTAGCTAGCTACGAGCAGTACTTC; cdr3_aa: CASSPGLASYEQYF
v_call: TRBV5-5; j_call: TRBJ1-1; d_call: .; clone_size: .; cdr3_nt: TGTGCCAGCAGCCTCCTGGCTTCAGGTTCAGGGCGTACTGAAGCTTTCTTT; cdr3_aa: CASSLLASGSGRTEAFF
v_call: TRBV7-6; j_call: TRBJ2-1; d_call: .; clone_size: .; cdr3_nt: TGTGCCAGCAGCTTGGGTCCAGGGGCTTCCTACAATGAGCAGTTCTTC; cdr3_aa: CASSLGPGASYNEQFF
v_call: TRBV7-9; j_call: TRBJ2-3; d_call: .; clone_size: once; cdr3_nt: TGTGCCAGCAGTTTAGGGTCCGGGACACTTTATAGCACAGATACGCAGTATTTT; cdr3_aa: CASSLGSGTLYSTDTQYF
v_call: TRBV5-1; j_call: TRBJ2-3; d_call: .; clone_size: .; cdr3_nt: TGCGCCAGCAGGGGAGGTGTAGATATCACAGATACGCAGTATTTT; cdr3_aa: CASRGGVDITDTQYF
v_call: TRBV12-5; j_call: TRBJ1-1; d_call: .; clone_size: .; cdr3_nt: TGTGCTAGTGGTTTGGGGGCTTACCCCCAGGGAGCTTTCTTT; cdr3_aa: CASGLGAYPQGAFF
v_call: TRBV5-4; j_call: TRBJ2-7; d_call: TRBD2; clone_size: .; cdr3_nt: TGTGCCAGCAGCTTGGCTGGACTAGCGGGGCCCTACGAGCAGTACTTC; cdr3_aa: CASSLAGLAGPYEQYF
v_call: TRBV11-1; j_call: TRBJ2-7; d_call: TRBD2; clone_size: .; cdr3_nt: TGTGCCAGCAGCAGTGGACTAGCGGGATCACAGTACTTC; cdr3_aa: CASSSGLAGSQYF
v_call: TRBV5-1; j_call: TRBJ2-3; d_call: .; clone_size: .; cdr3_nt: TGCGCCAGCGCCGGCGCGGGACAGCGATCAGATACGCAGTATTTT; cdr3_aa: CASAGAGQRSDTQYF
v_call: TRBV11-2; j_call: TRBJ2-4; d_call: .; clone_size: .; cdr3_nt: TGTGCCAGCAGCTTACAAACAGGGATGCAAAACATTCAGTACTTC; cdr3_aa: CASSLQTGMQNIQYF
v_call: TRBV6-5; j_call: TRBJ2-2; d_call: TRBD2; clone_size: .; cdr3_nt: TGTGCCAGCAGTCCCCTCGGGAGGGGCACCGGGGAGCTGTTTTTT; cdr3_aa: CASSPLGRGTGELFF
v_call: TRBV14; j_call: TRBJ2-7; d_call: .; clone_size: .; cdr3_nt: TGTGCCAGCAGCCAAGATTCATGGTCCGGGGCCTACGAGCAGTACTTC; cdr3_aa: CASSQDSWSGAYEQYF
v_call: TRBV6-6; j_call: TRBJ1-4; d_call: .; clone_size: .; cdr3_nt: TGTGCCAGCATAAGACAGACTAATGAAAAACTGTTTTTT; cdr3_aa: CASIRQTNEKLFF
v_call: TRBV7-2; j_call: TRBJ1-2; d_call: TRBD1; clone_size: .; cdr3_nt: TGTGCCAGCAGCCCTGGGACAGGGGGCTATGGCTACACCTTC; cdr3_aa: CASSPGTGGYGYTF
v_call: TRBV4-1; j_call: TRBJ2-1; d_call: .; clone_size: once; cdr3_nt: TGCGCCAGCAGCCCCAGCCCACTAGCCGATGAGCAGTTCTTC; cdr3_aa: CASSPSPLADEQFF
v_call: TRBV28; j_call: TRBJ2-2; d_call: TRBD1; clone_size: .; cdr3_nt: TGTGCCAGCCAACAACCGGACAGGGTAAAGGCCGGGGAGCTGTTTTTT; cdr3_aa: CASQQPDRVKAGELFF
v_call: TRBV19; j_call: TRBJ2-1; d_call: .; clone_size: .; cdr3_nt: TGTGCCAGTAGAAGGGAGTGGAGCTCCTACAATGAGCAGTTCTTC; cdr3_aa: CASRREWSSYNEQFF
v_call: TRBV7-2; j_call: TRBJ1-1; d_call: TRBD1; clone_size: .; cdr3_nt: TGTGCCAGCAGCTTAGTAGGGGGCGGCACTGAAGCTTTCTTT; cdr3_aa: CASSLVGGGTEAFF
v_call: TRBV7-2; j_call: TRBJ1-4; d_call: .; clone_size: .; cdr3_nt: TGTGCCAGCAGCTTAATGGGCACTAATGAAAAACTGTTTTTT; cdr3_aa: CASSLMGTNEKLFF
v_call: TRBV9; j_call: TRBJ2-7; d_call: TRBD2; clone_size: .; cdr3_nt: TGTGCCAGCAGTTTTACCGGGACTAACTCCTACGAGCAGTACTTC; cdr3_aa: CASSFTGTNSYEQYF
v_call: TRBV2; j_call: TRBJ1-2; d_call: .; clone_size: .; cdr3_nt: TGTGCCAGCAGTGAAGAGTTTCAGGGCAACTATGGCTACACCTTC; cdr3_aa: CASSEEFQGNYGYTF
v_call: TRBV6-6; j_call: TRBJ1-3; d_call: .; clone_size: .; cdr3_nt: TGTGCCAGCAGTTACGGCCTGGCGGGTATGAACACCATATATTTT; cdr3_aa: CASSYGLAGMNTIYF